This T cell receptor (beta chain) was sequenced in a study of T cells after yellow fever vaccination. This CDR3 contains 13 residues. Trimming cost V 8 bases and J 0 bases, with 8 bases left between them. Each CDR3 protein gets one entry after TCRdb re-called the 5' RACE reads with MiXCR. The data show 610,000 or so distinct CDR3 sequences, with more than 9% seen just once and about 15% held by the top ten. This TCR was sampled from a man aged 30 to 45 who received the YFV17D yellow fever vaccine. The rearrangement uses TRBV12-3 or TRBV12-4 and TRBJ2-1, with D maybe TRBD2 (6 bases). The material sequenced was PBMCs, taken on the day of the yellow fever booster vaccination. DNA of the CDR3: TGTGCCAGCGGGGACTTCTCCTACAATGAGCAGTTCTTC. It codes for CASGDFSYNEQFF.